The 23 T cell receptor beta chains listed next were all sequenced from one sample in a study of blood T cell repertoires in COVID-19. The repertoire was sequenced with immunoSEQ multiplex PCR; TCRdb's copy has only in-frame clones and lacks some. The sample includes about 140,000 clones, about 87% seen only once; the top ten take roughly 5%. Input material: peripheral blood. Receptors were obtained from a human donor in a cohort sampled during active COVID-19.

The V call is TRBV28, the J call TRBJ2-2; perhaps TRBD2 as D (6 bases). The CDR3 extends over 15 amino acids. The ends were cut back, 6 bases at V and 4 bases at J, with 15 bases in the middle. Germline CDR1 MDHEN, CDR2 SYDVKM. The CDR3 protein is CASSPLGDFTGELFF. In DNA form, the CDR3 reads TGTGCCAGCAGCCCACTCGGGGACTTCACCGGGGAGCTGTTTTTT. Looking up the rest from reference TRBV28 and TRBJ2-2 gives the full variable domain: DVKVTQSSRYLVKRTGEKVFLECVQDMDHENMFWYRQDPGLGLRLIYFSYDVKMKEKGDIPEGYSVSREKKERFSLILESASTNQTSMYLCASSPLGDFTGELFFGEGSRLTVL.

This clone was seen at least ten times. This chain joins TRBV14 and TRBJ2-7, with TRBD2 as a possible D gene (6 bases). The CDR3 runs 13 residues. Germline CDR1 and CDR2: SGHDN and FVKESK. Trimming took 4 bases from V and 3 from J, leaving 10 bases between them. The CDR3: CASSPGSLYEQYF. CDR3 coding DNA: TGTGCCAGCAGCCCCGGGAGTCTCTACGAGCAGTACTTC. The full variable domain, in which reference TRBV14 and TRBJ2-7 provide the parts outside the CDR3, is EAGVTQFPSHSVIEKGQTVTLRCDPISGHDNLYWYRRVMGKEIKFLLHFVKESKQDESGMPNNRFLAERTGGTYSTLKVQPAELEDSGVYFCASSPGSLYEQYFGPGTRLTVT.

The chain recombines TRBV7-9 with TRBJ2-2; no reliable D call. V lost 8 bases and J lost 1, with 11 bases in between. Germline V gene data show CDR1 as SEHNR and CDR2 as FQNEAQ (reference sequence). The CDR3 loop spans 14 amino acids. For the CDR3, the DNA is TGTGCCAGCTCATTCTCCGGGAACACCGGGGAGCTGTTTTTT. Translating gives CASSFSGNTGELFF. Full variable domain (rest looked up from reference TRBV7-9 and TRBJ2-2): DTGVSQNPRHKITKRGQNVTFRCDPISEHNRLYWYRQTLGQGPEFLTYFQNEAQLEKSRLLSDRFSAERPKGSFSTLEIQRTEQGDSAMYLCASSFSGNTGELFFGEGSRLTVL.

The rearrangement uses TRBV27 and TRBJ1-4; TRBD1 matches 7 bases. The CDR3 has 14 residues. CDR1 is MNHEY, CDR2 SMNVEV, per germline (reference sequence). With V trimmed by 4 bases and J by 5 bases, 4 bases remained unmatched. CDR3 sequence reads: CASSSLGGNEKLFF. CDR3 nucleotides: TGTGCCAGCAGTTCACTAGGGGGCAATGAAAAACTGTTTTTT.

This chain links TRBV18 with TRBJ2-1; weak D call: TRBD1 (6 bases). CDR1 and CDR2 (germline): KGHSH, LQKENI. Trimming removed 5 bases from V and 9 bases from J, with 20 bases in between. The CDR3 is 15 residues long. CDR3 loop: CASSAGVTERGEQFF. CDR3 DNA sequence: TGTGCCAGCTCAGCAGGGGTCACCGAACGGGGTGAGCAGTTCTTC.

CDR3 coding DNA: TGTGCCATCAGAGACCCTAGCGCTCCCGGGCAGTTCTTC. Translated: CAIRDPSAPGQFF. V and J are TRBV10-3 and TRBJ2-1; D is possibly TRBD2 (6 bases). Germline V lookup: CDR1 ENHRY, CDR2 SYGVKD. The CDR3 is 13 residues long. The ends were cut back, 6 bases at V and 12 bases at J, with 18 bases in the middle.

The rearrangement joins TRBV7-9 to TRBJ2-7, with 9 positions matching TRBD2. Germline V gene data show CDR1 as SEHNR and CDR2 as FQNEAQ (reference sequence). V lost 4 bases, J lost 1 base, and 11 bases stayed unmatched. CDR3 size: 17 residues. Written as DNA, the CDR3 is TGTGCCAGCAGCTCCGCGGTAGCGGGAGAGCGGTCCTACGAGCAGTACTTC. Residues: CASSSAVAGERSYEQYF.

This clone was detected only once. The genes are TRBV27 and TRBJ2-1, with D perhaps TRBD2 (6 bases). Between the trimmed V and J ends, which lost 1 base and 7 bases, there was a span of 11 bases. The CDR3 totals 14 residues. Per the germline V gene, CDR1 is MNHEY and CDR2 is SMNVEV (reference sequence). Here the CDR3 DNA reads TGTGCCAGCAGTTTATTGGACGGAGGGAATGAGCAGTTCTTC. Translated: CASSLLDGGNEQFF.

The chain links TRBV2 to TRBJ2-5; D gene ambiguous. Germline-derived CDR1 and CDR2 are SNHLY and FYNNEI. V was clipped by 2 bases and J by 1 base, with 8 bases between them. The CDR3 covers 14 residues. The CDR3 DNA follows: TGTGCCAGCAGTGAATATACAGCCCAAGAGACCCAGTACTTC. This sequence encodes CASSEYTAQETQYF. The full variable domain, completed using reference TRBV2 and TRBJ2-5, is EPEVTQTPSHQVTQMGQEVILRCVPISNHLYFYWYRQILGQKVEFLVSFYNNEISEKSEIFDDQFSVERPDGSNFTLKIRSTKLEDSAMYFCASSEYTAQETQYFGPGTRLLVL.

The rearrangement uses TRBV4-1 and TRBJ2-5, with 9 nucleotides matching TRBD2. Trimming removed 1 base from V and 4 bases from J; junction bases left unmatched: 4. Germline CDR1 reads MGHRA; CDR2 reads YSYEKL. The CDR3 spans 15 residues. Here the CDR3 reads CASSQVAGVPETQYF. CDR3 DNA: TGCGCCAGCAGCCAAGTAGCGGGAGTGCCAGAGACCCAGTACTTC.

J is TRBJ1-2 and V is TRBV28; TRBD1 matches at 12 bases. The germline gives CDR1 MDHEN, CDR2 SYDVKM. V lost 3 bases, J lost 2 bases, and 4 bases stayed unmatched. The CDR3 is 16 amino acids. The CDR3 spells CASSLAGTGGNYGYTF. The CDR3 DNA reads as TGTGCCAGCAGTTTGGCTGGGACAGGGGGCAACTATGGCTACACCTTC.

The rearrangement links TRBV5-6 to TRBJ2-3; the match to TRBD2 covers 13 bases. Germline CDR1 reads SGHDT; CDR2 reads YYEEEE. The V gene end was trimmed by 4 bases and the J gene end by 6 bases; junction bases not matched to a gene: 8. The CDR3 is made up of 16 amino acids. CDR3 sequence: CASSQGLAGAVDTQYF. Written as DNA, the CDR3 is TGTGCCAGCAGCCAAGGACTAGCGGGAGCGGTGGATACGCAGTATTTT. The full variable domain, completed using reference TRBV5-6 and TRBJ2-3, is DAGVTQSPTHLIKTRGQQVTLRCSPKSGHDTVSWYQQALGQGPQFIFQYYEEEERQRGNFPDRFSGHQFPNYSSELNVNALLLGDSALYLCASSQGLAGAVDTQYFGPGTRLTVL.

This clone showed up just once. V is TRBV18 and J is TRBJ2-1; D possibly corresponds to TRBD1 (6 bases). Trimming stripped 3 bases from V and 6 bases from J, with 9 bases between. This CDR3 region has 13 residues. Germline V lookup: CDR1 KGHSH, CDR2 LQKENI. CDR3 residues: CASSPVGGNEQFF. DNA of the CDR3: TGTGCCAGCTCACCCGTAGGGGGCAATGAGCAGTTCTTC.

This chain joins TRBV27 and TRBJ2-1; TRBD2 matches 11 bases. Germline V gives CDR1 MNHEY, CDR2 SMNVEV (reference sequence). J was trimmed by 8 bases and V by 0 bases; bases with no gene match: 3. The CDR3 is 15 residues long. The chain's CDR3 is CASSLSLAGAYEQFF. In nucleotides, the CDR3 is TGTGCCAGCAGTTTATCACTAGCGGGAGCTTATGAGCAGTTCTTC.

The chain combines TRBV4-1 with TRBJ2-3, with TRBD2 identical over 7 bases. Germline V gene data show CDR1 as MGHRA and CDR2 as YSYEKL. V dropped 0 bases and J dropped 5; count of bases not matched to a gene: 8. The CDR3 is 16 amino acids. The CDR3 is CASSQDKGLFVDTQYF. The CDR3 region has the DNA TGCGCCAGCAGCCAAGATAAGGGACTATTCGTAGATACGCAGTATTTT.

The rearrangement uses TRBV20-1 and TRBJ1-4; D is uncertain. CDR1 and CDR2 (germline): DFQATT, SNEGSKA (reference sequence). The CDR3 covers 13 residues. Trimming cost V 3 bases and J 6 bases, with 11 bases left between them. The CDR3 region is CSASSATDEKLFF. The DNA of the CDR3 is TGCAGTGCTAGTAGTGCTACGGATGAAAAACTGTTTTTT.

This sequence joins TRBV3-1 (or the pseudogene TRBV3-2) and TRBJ2-7; D remains unclear. The CDR3 spans 12 residues. V was clipped by 1 base and J by 6 bases, with 7 bases between them. Germline CDR1 is LGHDT and CDR2 is YNNKEL (reference sequence). CDR3 loop: CASSQGASEQYF. The CDR3 bases are TGTGCCAGCAGCCAAGGGGCCTCCGAGCAGTACTTC.

The V call is TRBV27, the J call TRBJ2-3, with TRBD2 identical over 7 bases. The CDR3 length is 14 residues. Looked up from germline, CDR1 is MNHEY and CDR2 is SMNVEV (reference sequence). V lost 5 bases to trimming and J lost 2 bases; unmatched junction nucleotides: 4. The CDR3 coding sequence is TGTGCCAGCAGTCCAAGCGGGATCACAGATACGCAGTATTTT. Its protein is CASSPSGITDTQYF.

The chain links TRBV6-5 to TRBJ2-1, with a weak D call TRBD1 (5 bases). In germline, CDR1 is MNHEY, CDR2 SVGAGI. Deletions cut 4 bases from V and 4 bases from J, with 17 bases between. The CDR3 is made up of 16 amino acids. This CDR3 reads CASSFPRVPAYNEQFF. The CDR3 DNA sequence: TGTGCCAGCAGTTTTCCCAGGGTGCCCGCTTACAATGAGCAGTTCTTC.

The rearrangement links TRBV2 to TRBJ2-1; 8 nucleotides agree with TRBD2. V was clipped by 0 bases and J by 10 bases; unmatched bases: 2. The CDR3 contains 13 residues. Per the germline V gene, CDR1 is SNHLY and CDR2 is FYNNEI. Here the CDR3 reads CASSEARLAEQFF. CDR3 DNA sequence: TGTGCCAGCAGTGAAGCCAGACTAGCGGAGCAGTTCTTC.

Concerning this clone itself: The germline gene is not matched at one end of the junction; a read error may be the cause. The rearrangement links TRBV7-7 to TRBJ2-5, with TRBD2 matching over 9 bases. This CDR3 is built from 15 residues. The germline V gene has CDR1 SSHAT and CDR2 FNYEAQ (reference sequence). CDR3 nucleotides: TGTGCTAGCAGCTTAGTGCGGGGGGGTCAAGAGACCCAGTACTTC. It specifies CASSLVRGGQETQYF.

Written as DNA, the CDR3 is TGTGCCAGCAGCCGGTCGGGGTCCGGCCCGCAAGAGACCCAGTACTTC. Encoded protein: CASSRSGSGPQETQYF. This chain connects TRBV5-8 to TRBJ2-5; the D gene is possibly TRBD2 (5 bases). The CDR3 length is 16 residues. Per germline, CDR1 SGHTS and CDR2 YDEGEE. V was pared by 4 bases and J by 2 bases, with 18 bases between.

The V call is TRBV7-9, the J call TRBJ2-3, with 8 positions matching TRBD1. There are 18 residues in the CDR3. Looked up from germline, CDR1 is SEHNR and CDR2 is FQNEAQ (reference sequence). The junction had 18 bases not matched to a gene; V was cut back by 2 bases and J by 8 bases. CDR3 sequence: CASSLTIARDRRERTQYF. CDR3 bases: TGTGCCAGCAGCTTAACGATAGCACGGGACAGGAGAGAGCGTACGCAGTATTTT. Complete variable domain (other parts from reference TRBV7-9 and TRBJ2-3): DTGVSQNPRHKITKRGQNVTFRCDPISEHNRLYWYRQTLGQGPEFLTYFQNEAQLEKSRLLSDRFSAERPKGSFSTLEIQRTEQGDSAMYLCASSLTIARDRRERTQYFGPGTRLTVL.